A selection of T cell receptor beta chains follows, all from one sample in a study of regulatory T cells in long-lasting Graves disease. TCRdb fed the multiplex PCR reads into MiXCR, producing one record per CDR3 protein. The table has 350,000 to 450,000 distinct CDR3 sequences, less than 25% seen once; the top ten hold 20%. Sequences were derived from peripheral blood mononuclear cells (PBMCs), sampled when the disease was refractory, from a patient treated with antithyroid drugs. The receptors stem from a female donor with Graves disease. Both conserved end residues are trimmed from each CDR3.

TRBJ2-7 | TRBV4-3 | ASSQAGDGHEQY
TRBJ2-7 | TRBV5-1 | ASSPSRAWDEQY
TRBJ1-3 | TRBV29-1 | SVEEARDFGNTIY
TRBJ1-1 | TRBV4-2 | ASSQDFGQPRAF
TRBJ2-7 | TRBV19 | ASSIPPPGAYEQY
TRBJ2-7 | TRBV29-1 | SGTGTGSYEQY
TRBJ2-7 | TRBV27 | ASSDASEQY
TRBJ2-1 | TRBV30 | AWSGQSSYNEQF
TRBJ1-1 | TRBV7-2 | ASSLFGAMNTEAF
TRBJ2-2 | TRBV7-2 | ASSLMSGTGELF
TRBJ1-1 | TRBV6-2/TRBV6-3 | ASSYRGSYTEAF
TRBJ1-5 | TRBV6-2/TRBV6-3 | ASTSAVRVNQPQH
TRBJ2-2 | TRBV28 | ASSFDSYTGELF
TRBJ2-1 | TRBV6-1 | ASSVSGRSIDEQF
TRBJ1-1 | TRBV3-1 | PSSQGQGGTEAF
TRBJ1-1 | TRBV20-1 | SPGGHLNTEAF
TRBJ1-1 | TRBV18 | ASSPEGRLPEAF
TRBJ2-1 | TRBV28 | ASGTTLIYNEQF
TRBJ1-2 | TRBV2 | ASNTGLYGYT
TRBJ1-5 | TRBV6-1 | ASSTTGTPNQPQH
TRBJ2-7 | TRBV15 | ATSPPGSYEQY
TRBJ2-3 | TRBV11-2 | ASSYQKGLGTDTQY
TRBJ2-7 | TRBV19 | ASSIQGAPTYEQY
TRBJ1-6 | TRBV11-2 | ASSINTAPGSYNSPLH
TRBJ2-2 | TRBV5-1 | ASSGKQGDTGELF
TRBJ1-2 | TRBV7-9 | ASSLDEVYNYGYT
TRBJ1-4 | TRBV7-9 | ASSRLSGHSATNEKLF
TRBJ2-5 | TRBV28 | ASSPVGRETQY
TRBJ2-1 | TRBV12-3/TRBV12-4 | ASSITGANEQF
TRBJ2-4 | TRBV20-1 | SASTEGSIQY
TRBJ2-5 | TRBV4-1 | ASSQTGTTQETQY
TRBJ2-1 | TRBV12-3/TRBV12-4 | ASSPPGSTYNEQF
TRBJ2-1 | TRBV2 | ASRWMGDEQF
TRBJ2-6 | TRBV2 | ASSPGRAGALSGANVLT
TRBJ2-5 | TRBV10-3 | AISSGRETQY
TRBJ2-7 | TRBV14 | ASTPAGTALFSYEQY
TRBJ2-7 | TRBV10-3 | AISDPTRGYEQY
TRBJ1-5 | TRBV15 | ATSRERANKGIYGQPQH
TRBJ2-6 | TRBV27 | ASKARAGANVLT
TRBJ2-7 | TRBV25-1 | ASSGERQAYNERY
TRBJ2-7 | TRBV28 | ASSPLVGAGATYEQY
TRBJ2-5 | TRBV5-1 | ASSGWSTQETQY
TRBJ2-5 | TRBV30 | AFSRGGEETQY
TRBJ2-7 | TRBV7-2 | ASSLATVGALQY
TRBJ1-5 | TRBV7-2 | ASSLGTNNQPQH
TRBJ2-3 | TRBV11-1 | ASSPGGWDTQY
TRBJ2-7 | TRBV20-1 | SARETVAYEQY
TRBJ1-1 | TRBV3-1 | ASSQGQGNTEAF
TRBJ2-3 | TRBV11-2 | ASSPSRGAGSTDTQY
TRBJ2-7 | TRBV19 | ASSDGGAGGTYEQY
TRBJ1-1 | TRBV11-2 | ASSLVLQPNTEAF
TRBJ1-5 | TRBV28 | ASSLPRGPYQPQH
TRBJ2-1 | TRBV7-9 | ASSRGGWLAGDEQF